Listed here is a single T cell receptor (beta chain). This clonotype was observed at least ten times. Its antigen specificity is not known. No base qualities exist here, and no much larger clone lies one base off it. The CDR1 and CDR2 encoded by the germline V gene are MNHEY and SVGAGI. Counted from cysteine to phenylalanine, this CDR3 has 12 amino acids. The kept DNA is CDR3 alone, 36 bases in frame from the first base. Germline trimming: 10 bases from V, 2 bases from J; junction bases outside gene matches: 2. This sample is drawn from a study of T-cell reconstitution after alpha-beta-depleted transplantation in children (dated by TCRdb to about 2016). About the full investigation: Using TCR repertoire profiling, the study quantitatively followed how T-cell immune reconstitution unfolded in children after TCRalphabeta/CD19-depleted allogeneic hematopoietic cell transplantation.

The library was generated by PCR. Instrument on record: Illumina HiSeq 2500. To normalize quantification of the TCRbeta repertoire, the TCR libraries were built with molecular barcoding that relied on unique molecular identifiers. TCRdb's own reprocessing of the public reads used fastp at Q25 and MiXCR and kept productive beta chains. All rows with the same CDR3 protein become a single entry with the most common DNA and genes. Here the sample has some 600,000 distinct CDR3 sequences; about 15% occur a single time. Together, the top ten hold 1.1% of the sample. The receptor comes from a human donor who donated a stem cell graft to a child with acute myeloid leukemia. The V and J genes are TRBV6-5 and TRBJ2-1; TRBD1 agrees with 7 junctional bases. The sequenced sample was PBMCs from the stem cell graft donor, obtained from the stem cell graft. The sequenced DNA is TGTGCCACCGGGACAGCCTACAATGAGCAGTTCTTC. Translated, it reads CATGTAYNEQFF.